This T cell receptor beta chain was obtained from a study of T cell responses to AZD1222 COVID-19 vaccine. Overall study findings and caveats: Repertoire samples came only from after the peak T cell response. The breadth and depth of Spike-specific TCRs increased once two AZD1222 doses had been given. Reportedly, nearly half of unique spike TCRs recognized epitopes outside B.1.351/B.1.1.7 mutations.

Of note for this clone: Antigen specificity is unknown.

From germline, CDR1 is SGHVS and CDR2 FQNEAQ. V lost 5 bases and J 7 bases, leaving 17 bases between the germline ends. CDR3 length: 14 residues. Clones were sequenced by immunoSEQ multiplex PCR, and TCRdb holds only the in-frame ones, with some missing. The table lists approximately 97,000 clones, over 80% of them singletons, with roughly 7.5% in the top ten. This sequence was found in an adult in good health. The specimen was peripheral blood, collected on day 0 of AZD1222 vaccination. This chain links TRBV7-8 with TRBJ1-2; D unclear. The CDR3 coding sequence is TGTGCCAGCAGCCTCTTTGGGCCCACGGGTGGCTACACCTTC. Its protein is CASSLFGPTGGYTF.